This is a list of T cell receptor beta chains from one sample in a study of cytomegalovirus exposure and HLA in healthy donors. Method: immunoSEQ multiplex PCR; TCRdb's copy keeps in-frame clones and lacks some. This repertoire shows roughly 120,000 clones, 65% to 80% found once; its top ten account for roughly 4%. Sequenced material: PBMCs. The receptors shown here come from a human donor in good health. Each CDR3 is given with its conserved first and last residue. A D gene is named only where the DNA matches it firmly. Where a row states a size, it is once, few, many or the class of an expanded clone; other rows omit it.

-	TRBV12-5	TRBJ2-1	-	CASGLVPGPGEQFF	TGTGCTAGTGGTTTGGTACCAGGGCCCGGTGAGCAGTTCTTC
-	TRBV10-1	TRBJ2-7	TRBD2	CASSESTGGRGEQYF	TGCGCCAGCAGTGAGTCGACGGGAGGGAGGGGCGAGCAGTACTTC
-	TRBV5-6	TRBJ2-1	-	CASRRGGGSSYNEQFF	TGTGCCAGCAGACGGGGAGGGGGGTCATCCTACAATGAGCAGTTCTTC
-	TRBV19	TRBJ1-2	-	CASREGGVWGYTF	TGTGCCAGTAGGGAGGGAGGGGTATGGGGCTACACCTTC
-	TRBV7-9	TRBJ2-7	-	CASSLRATGLYEQYF	TGTGCCAGCAGCTTACGAGCCACGGGTCTCTACGAGCAGTACTTC
-	TRBV21-1	TRBJ2-7	-	CASNPGRGQGPYEQYF	TGTGCCAGCAACCCGGGCAGGGGACAGGGACCCTACGAGCAGTACTTC
-	TRBV30	TRBJ2-1	TRBD1	CAHGQEDNEQFF	TGTGCCCACGGACAGGAGGACAATGAGCAGTTCTTC
-	TRBV5-1	TRBJ1-4	-	CASSRGVSEKLFF	TGCGCCAGCAGCCGGGGTGTTAGTGAAAAACTGTTTTTT
-	TRBV6-6	TRBJ2-1	TRBD1	CASSTGQGAMNEQFF	TGTGCCAGCAGTACAGGACAGGGGGCGATGAATGAGCAGTTCTTC
-	TRBV19	TRBJ1-2	TRBD1	CASNTGGKYGYTF	TGTGCCAGTAATACAGGGGGAAAATATGGCTACACCTTC
-	TRBV6-5	TRBJ2-2	-	CASSDRSVTGELFF	TGTGCCAGCAGCGACAGGTCGGTCACCGGGGAGCTGTTTTTT
-	TRBV18	TRBJ2-5	-	CASSSGLGETQYF	TGTGCCAGCTCGTCGGGACTCGGGGAGACCCAGTACTTC
-	TRBV5-1	TRBJ1-1	TRBD1	CASSAGTVNTEAFF	TGCGCCAGCAGCGCCGGGACAGTGAACACTGAAGCTTTCTTT
-	TRBV7-6	TRBJ2-1	TRBD2	CASSYSSGGYNEQFF	TGTGCCAGCAGCTATTCTAGCGGGGGGTACAATGAGCAGTTCTTC
-	TRBV4-1	TRBJ2-7	TRBD1	CASSQEQGAGYEQYF	TGCGCCAGCAGCCAAGAACAGGGGGCGGGTTACGAGCAGTACTTC
-	TRBV6-6	TRBJ1-5	-	CASSRTDHNQPQHF	TGTGCCAGCAGCCGGACAGATCACAATCAGCCCCAGCATTTT
once	TRBV18	TRBJ1-2	-	CASSLDSNYGYTF	TGTGCCAGCTCACTGGACAGTAACTATGGCTACACCTTC
-	TRBV19	TRBJ2-7	TRBD1	CASSSGTGDYEQYF	TGTGCCAGTAGCTCCGGGACAGGGGATTACGAGCAGTACTTC
-	TRBV10-3	TRBJ1-5	TRBD1	CATRQGNQPQHF	TGTGCCACACGACAGGGGAATCAGCCCCAGCATTTT
-	TRBV10-3	TRBJ1-1	-	CAISEGQSEAFF	TGTGCCATCAGTGAAGGACAGAGTGAAGCTTTCTTT
-	TRBV5-1	TRBJ1-3	TRBD1	CASSLDRADLGNTIYF	TGCGCCAGCAGCTTAGACAGGGCGGACTTGGGAAACACCATATATTTT
-	TRBV27	TRBJ1-5	-	CASRPGDSPGQPQHF	TGTGCCAGCAGGCCGGGGGACTCCCCGGGCCAGCCCCAGCATTTT
-	TRBV6-5	TRBJ2-3	TRBD2	CASSAGGGGDTQYF	TGTGCCAGCAGCGCGGGGGGGGGTGGGGATACGCAGTATTTT
few	TRBV13	TRBJ1-1	-	CASSLVRGGGTEAFF	TGTGCCAGCAGCTTAGTGAGAGGGGGGGGCACTGAAGCTTTCTTT
-	TRBV5-1	TRBJ2-1	-	CASSLGAAVANEQFF	TGCGCCAGCAGCTTGGGGGCAGCCGTGGCCAATGAGCAGTTCTTC
-	TRBV9	TRBJ2-7	-	CASSVGSGFLPLYEQYF	TGTGCCAGCAGCGTGGGCTCTGGGTTCCTCCCTCTCTACGAGCAGTACTTC
-	TRBV2	TRBJ2-1	TRBD1	CASTMTGFPYNEQFF	TGTGCCAGCACCATGACAGGGTTCCCCTACAATGAGCAGTTCTTC
-	TRBV19	TRBJ2-7	TRBD1	CASNPGQSSYEQYF	TGTGCCAGTAACCCGGGACAGAGCTCCTACGAGCAGTACTTC